Listed here is a single T cell receptor (beta chain). This sample is part of a study of shared T cell receptors in the human thymus. Generated by immunoSEQ multiplex PCR, the TCRdb table keeps only in-frame clones and is missing some. The sample lists 72,000 or so clones, about 96% seen once, with 0.033% in the top ten. This clonotype was sampled from a human donor. The sample was thymocytes.

In nucleotides, the CDR3 is TGTGCCAGCAGACAGGGACAGGGGGCTCGGCACAATGAGCAGTTCTTC. Translating it yields CASRQGQGARHNEQFF. The chain couples TRBV5-6 to TRBJ2-1, with 12 bases lining up with TRBD1. The J segment lost 5 bases and the V segment lost 5 bases, leaving 8 bases of the junction unmatched. The germline V gene has CDR1 SGHDT and CDR2 YYEEEE. There are 16 residues in the CDR3.